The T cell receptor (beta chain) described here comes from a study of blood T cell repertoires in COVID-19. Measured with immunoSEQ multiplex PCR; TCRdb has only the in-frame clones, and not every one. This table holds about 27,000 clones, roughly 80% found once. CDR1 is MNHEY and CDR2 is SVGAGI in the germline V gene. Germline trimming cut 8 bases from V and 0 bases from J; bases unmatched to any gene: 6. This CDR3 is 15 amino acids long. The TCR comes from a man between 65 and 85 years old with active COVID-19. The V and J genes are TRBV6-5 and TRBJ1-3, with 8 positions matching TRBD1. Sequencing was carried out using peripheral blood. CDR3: CASGRTGHSGNTIYF. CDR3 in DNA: TGTGCCAGCGGGAGGACAGGGCACTCTGGAAACACCATATATTTT.